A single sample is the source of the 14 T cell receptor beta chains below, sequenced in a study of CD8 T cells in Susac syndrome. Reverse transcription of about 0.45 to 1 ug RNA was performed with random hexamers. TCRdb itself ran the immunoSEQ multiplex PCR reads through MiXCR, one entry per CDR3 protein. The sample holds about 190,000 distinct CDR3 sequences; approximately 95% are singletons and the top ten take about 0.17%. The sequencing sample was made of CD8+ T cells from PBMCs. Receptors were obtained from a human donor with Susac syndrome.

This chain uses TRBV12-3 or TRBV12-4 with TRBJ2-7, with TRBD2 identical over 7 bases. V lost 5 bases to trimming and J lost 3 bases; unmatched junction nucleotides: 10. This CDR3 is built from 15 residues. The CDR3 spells CASSPRGGQLYEQYF. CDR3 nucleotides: TGTGCCAGCAGTCCTAGGGGAGGGCAACTCTACGAGCAGTACTTC.

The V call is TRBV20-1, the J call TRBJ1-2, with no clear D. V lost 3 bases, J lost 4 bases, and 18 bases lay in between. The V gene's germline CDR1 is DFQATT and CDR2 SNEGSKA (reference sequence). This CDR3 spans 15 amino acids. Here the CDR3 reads CSARDRTANFYGYTF. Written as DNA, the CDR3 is TGCAGTGCTAGGGATCGGACGGCAAATTTCTATGGCTACACCTTC.

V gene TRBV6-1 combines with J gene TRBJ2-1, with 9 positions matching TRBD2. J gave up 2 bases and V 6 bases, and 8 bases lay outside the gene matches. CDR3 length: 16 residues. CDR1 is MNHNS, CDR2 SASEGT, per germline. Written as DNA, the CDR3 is TGTGCCAGCAGCTCCAGGGGACTAGCCCCCTACAATGAGCAGTTCTTC. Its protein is CASSSRGLAPYNEQFF.

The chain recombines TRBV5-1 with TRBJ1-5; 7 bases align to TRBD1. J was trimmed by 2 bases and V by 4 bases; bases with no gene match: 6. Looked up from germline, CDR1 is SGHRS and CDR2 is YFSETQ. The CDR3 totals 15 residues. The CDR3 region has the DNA TGCGCCAGCAGCACGACCACAGGGGGCAATCAGCCCCAGCATTTT. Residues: CASSTTTGGNQPQHF.

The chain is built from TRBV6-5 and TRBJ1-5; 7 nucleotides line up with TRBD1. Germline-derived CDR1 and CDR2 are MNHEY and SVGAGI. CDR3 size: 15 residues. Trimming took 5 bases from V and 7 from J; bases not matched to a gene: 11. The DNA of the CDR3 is TGTGCCAGCAGTCCACTAAAATCGACAGGGCAGCCCCAGCATTTT. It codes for CASSPLKSTGQPQHF.

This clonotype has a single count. CDR3 sequence (DNA): TGTGCCAGCAGCGCCTCGACAGAACCCTACGAGCAGTACTTC. It encodes CASSASTEPYEQYF. This rearrangement joins TRBV9 to TRBJ2-7; TRBD1 is a possible D gene (5 bases). The CDR3 extends over 14 amino acids. Looked up from germline, CDR1 is SGDLS and CDR2 is YYNGEE. The ends were cut back, 3 bases at V and 2 bases at J, with 12 bases in the middle.

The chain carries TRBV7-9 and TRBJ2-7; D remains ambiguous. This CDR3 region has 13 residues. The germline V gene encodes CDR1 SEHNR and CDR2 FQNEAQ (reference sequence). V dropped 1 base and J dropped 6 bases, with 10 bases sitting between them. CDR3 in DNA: TGTGCCAGCAGCTTAGGTCTCGGAAGCGAGCAGTACTTC. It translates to CASSLGLGSEQYF. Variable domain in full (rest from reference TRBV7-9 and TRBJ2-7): DTGVSQNPRHKITKRGQNVTFRCDPISEHNRLYWYRQTLGQGPEFLTYFQNEAQLEKSRLLSDRFSAERPKGSFSTLEIQRTEQGDSAMYLCASSLGLGSEQYFGPGTRLTVT.

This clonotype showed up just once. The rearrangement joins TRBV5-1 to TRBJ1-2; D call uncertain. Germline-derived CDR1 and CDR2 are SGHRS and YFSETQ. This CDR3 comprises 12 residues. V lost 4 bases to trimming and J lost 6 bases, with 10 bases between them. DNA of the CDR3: TGCGCCAGCAGCGCATCCAGAGATGGCTACACCTTC. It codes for CASSASRDGYTF.

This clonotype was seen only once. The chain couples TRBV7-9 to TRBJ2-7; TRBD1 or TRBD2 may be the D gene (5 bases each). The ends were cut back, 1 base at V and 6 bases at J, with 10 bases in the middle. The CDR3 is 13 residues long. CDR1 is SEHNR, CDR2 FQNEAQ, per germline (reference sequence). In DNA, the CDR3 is TGTGCCAGCAGCTTAGTGGATGGGGGCGAGCAGTACTTC. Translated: CASSLVDGGEQYF.

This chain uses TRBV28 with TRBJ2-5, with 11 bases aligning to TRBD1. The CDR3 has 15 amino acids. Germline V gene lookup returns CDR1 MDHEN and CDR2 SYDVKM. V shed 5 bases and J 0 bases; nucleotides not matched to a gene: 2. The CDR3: CASSPGQGDQETQYF. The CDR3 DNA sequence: TGTGCCAGCAGTCCGGGACAGGGGGACCAAGAGACCCAGTACTTC.

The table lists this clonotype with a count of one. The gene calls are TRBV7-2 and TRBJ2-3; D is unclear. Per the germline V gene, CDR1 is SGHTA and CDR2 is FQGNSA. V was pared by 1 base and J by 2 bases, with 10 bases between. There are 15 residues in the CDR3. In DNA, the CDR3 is TGTGCCAGCAGCTTAGAGGGTAGTCCCACAGATACGCAGTATTTT. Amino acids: CASSLEGSPTDTQYF.

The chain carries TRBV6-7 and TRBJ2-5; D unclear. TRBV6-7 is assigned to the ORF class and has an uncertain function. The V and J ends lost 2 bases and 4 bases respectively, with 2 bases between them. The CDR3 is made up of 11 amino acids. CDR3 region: CASSYLETQYF. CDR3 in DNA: TGTGCCAGCAGTTACCTAGAGACCCAGTACTTC.

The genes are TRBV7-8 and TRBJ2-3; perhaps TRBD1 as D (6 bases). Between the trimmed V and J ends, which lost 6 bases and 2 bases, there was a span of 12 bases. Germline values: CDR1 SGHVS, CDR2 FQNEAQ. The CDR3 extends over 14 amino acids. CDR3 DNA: TGTGCCAGCAGAAAGACAGGCGTCACAGATACGCAGTATTTT. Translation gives CASRKTGVTDTQYF.

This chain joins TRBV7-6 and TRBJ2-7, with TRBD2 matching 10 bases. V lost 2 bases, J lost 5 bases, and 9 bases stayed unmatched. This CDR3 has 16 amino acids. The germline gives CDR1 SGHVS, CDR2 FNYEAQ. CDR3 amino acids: CASSLTTSGIPNEQYF. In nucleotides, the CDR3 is TGTGCCAGCAGCTTAACAACTAGCGGGATTCCCAACGAGCAGTACTTC.